This passage covers 21 T cell receptor beta chains from one sample sequenced in a study of metastatic and nonmetastatic thyroid tumors. Not a single patient had been given any form of treatment at any point before undergoing thyroid surgery. Via MiXCR, TCRdb re-called the PCR reads. The sample includes over 10,000 clones, over 10% seen only once; the top ten take roughly 33%. The sequencing input was blood. Receptors originate from a female donor with papillary thyroid cancer or a benign thyroid nodule (not recorded which). Some clones in this sample may be carry-over from other donors' samples.

Many counts were recorded for this clone. The chain recombines TRBV30 with TRBJ1-1; TRBD1 is a possible D gene (5 bases). Germline V gene lookup returns CDR1 GTSNPN and CDR2 SVGIG (reference sequence). This CDR3 region has 14 residues. V was shortened by 1 base and J by 4 bases, with 13 bases between the two germline ends. The CDR3 DNA sequence: TGTGCCTGGAGTGCCAGTGGGGCAATCACTGAAGCTTTCTTT. Translation gives CAWSASGAITEAFF.

This clone showed up just a few times. The chain couples TRBV12-3 or TRBV12-4 to TRBJ2-5; 8 positions agree with TRBD2. CDR3 length: 16 amino acids. The J segment lost 3 bases and the V segment lost 10 bases, leaving 16 bases of the junction unmatched. CDR3 bases: TGTGCCAACTGCAGGACTAGCCCCGGGGGGGAAGAGACCCAGTACTTC. Encoded protein: CANCRTSPGGEETQYF.

A few counts support this clone. The chain links TRBV18 to TRBJ1-1; no firm D call. Germline assignment: CDR1 KGHSH and CDR2 LQKENI. CDR3 length: 14 residues. V was trimmed by 6 bases and J by 5 bases, leaving 16 bases between them. The CDR3 sequence: CASSFESEGTEAFF. The CDR3 DNA is TGTGCCAGCTCTTTCGAGAGTGAGGGAACTGAAGCTTTCTTT.

By share, this clone counts as medium-sized (0.01 to 0.1%). The V gene is TRBV28, the J gene TRBJ1-2; D ambiguous. Germline CDR1 MDHEN, CDR2 SYDVKM. Trimming took off 6 bases at V and 6 bases at J, with 14 bases between the two ends. This CDR3 is built from 13 residues. DNA of the CDR3: TGTGCCAGCAGCGCCACGCGGGATGATGGCTACACCTTC. Translation: CASSATRDDGYTF.

This clone was recorded many times. V is TRBV20-1 and J is TRBJ2-5; D unresolved. Germline V lookup: CDR1 DFQATT, CDR2 SNEGSKA (reference sequence). V lost 4 bases to trimming and J lost 1 base, with 4 bases between them. The CDR3 has 11 residues. CDR3 bases: TGCAGTGCTACACCCCAAGAGACCCAGTACTTC. Amino acid sequence: CSATPQETQYF.

The gene calls are TRBV6-1 and TRBJ2-3; possibly TRBD1 for D (5 bases). This CDR3 comprises 12 residues. The germline gives CDR1 MNHNS, CDR2 SASEGT. Trimming shortened V by 5 bases and J by 9 bases, and 12 bases separated the two germline ends. The CDR3 nucleotides read TGTGCCAGCAGTTTCGGACATTCCACGCAGTATTTT. Translation gives CASSFGHSTQYF.

This clone is categorized as medium-sized. V and J are TRBV6-6 and TRBJ1-2; D call uncertain. The CDR3 spans 13 residues. The V end was cut by 0 bases, the J end by 5 bases, with 7 bases between. Germline V gene data show CDR1 as MNHNY and CDR2 as SVGAGI (reference sequence). The CDR3 DNA sequence: TGTGCCAGCAGTTACTCGAGAAGTTATGGCTACACCTTC. The encoded protein is CASSYSRSYGYTF.

By sample share, this clone is medium-sized. The rearrangement joins TRBV6-1 to TRBJ2-7; tentatively, D is TRBD2 (5 bases). The CDR3 contains 13 residues. The germline V gene has CDR1 MNHNS and CDR2 SASEGT. V gave up 6 bases and J gave up 2 bases, with 11 bases separating them. The CDR3 region has the DNA TGTGCCAGCAGCCAGGACTTTGCCTACGAGCAGTACTTC. Protein product: CASSQDFAYEQYF.

In its sample, this clone ranks as medium-sized (0.01 to 0.1%). The chain has TRBV6-2 or TRBV6-3 and TRBJ2-2, with 7 bases aligning to TRBD2. The J segment lost 4 bases and the V segment lost 2 bases, leaving 4 bases of the junction unmatched. The CDR3 contains 15 residues. The germline gives CDR1 MNHEY, CDR2 SVGEGT. The CDR3 reads CASSYVAGGTGELFF. CDR3 DNA: TGTGCCAGCAGTTACGTAGCGGGTGGCACCGGGGAGCTGTTTTTT.

This clone occurred many times. The J gene is TRBJ2-2, the V gene TRBV6-5; D tentatively fits TRBD1 or TRBD2 (5 bases each). Germline V gene sequence: CDR1 MNHEY, CDR2 SVGAGI. V gave up 2 bases and J gave up 4 bases, with 17 bases separating them. The CDR3 covers 17 residues. The CDR3: CASSYEGPGLGTGELFF. The DNA for the CDR3 is TGTGCCAGCAGTTACGAGGGGCCTGGACTGGGCACCGGGGAGCTGTTTTTT.

By proportion, this clone is medium-sized. The chain has TRBV6-1 and TRBJ1-1, with 8 positions matching TRBD1. With 5 bases clipped from V and 6 bases from J, the junction kept 8 bases outside the gene matches. Germline CDR1 reads MNHNS; CDR2 reads SASEGT. The CDR3 is 14 amino acids. CDR3 coding DNA: TGTGCCAGCAGTCCGCGGACAGGGAGCGCTGAAGCTTTCTTT. It encodes CASSPRTGSAEAFF.

This clone has ten or more counts. CDR3 loop: CASSPSSGRAYEQYF. The CDR3 nucleotides read TGTGCCAGCAGCCCGAGTAGCGGGAGGGCCTACGAGCAGTACTTC. This rearrangement joins TRBV7-2 to TRBJ2-7; 11 bases line up with TRBD2. Germline loops: CDR1 SGHTA, CDR2 FQGNSA. J lost 2 bases, V lost 5 bases, and 5 bases had no gene match. CDR3 length: 15 residues.

Only a few counts were recorded for this clone. The chain joins TRBV6-5 to TRBJ2-3; D possibly uses TRBD1 or TRBD2 (5 bases each). Germline V gene sequence: CDR1 MNHEY, CDR2 SVGAGI. CDR3 length equals 18 residues. V was shortened by 6 bases and J by 5 bases, with 27 bases between the two germline ends. The DNA for the CDR3 is TGTGCCAGCAGCTTACTCACCTGCTCCGGGACGGCGGTAGATACGCAGTATTTT. This encodes CASSLLTCSGTAVDTQYF.

This clone has a count of ten or more. This rearrangement joins TRBV5-1 to TRBJ2-5; 7 positions match TRBD2. The CDR3 is 15 residues long. V lost 4 bases to trimming and J lost 5 bases; unmatched junction nucleotides: 11. Germline lookup yields CDR1 SGHRS and CDR2 YFSETQ. The CDR3 DNA reads as TGCGCCAGCAGCCTTCTAGGGGAAGCGGGGGAGACCCAGTACTTC. Protein sequence: CASSLLGEAGETQYF.

This clone was detected ten times or more. The chain employs TRBV2 and TRBJ2-7; TRBD2 matches 7 bases. CDR3 length: 14 amino acids. CDR1 SNHLY and CDR2 FYNNEI come from the germline V gene. Trimming at V came to 6 bases and at J to 0 bases, leaving 5 bases not matched to a gene. The CDR3 DNA reads as TGTGCCAGCAGACTAGCGAAGAGCTCCTACGAGCAGTACTTC. It encodes CASRLAKSSYEQYF.

The sample holds a few counts of this clone. The rearrangement links TRBV28 to TRBJ2-3, with 7 bases identical to TRBD1. With 8 bases clipped from V and 2 bases from J, the junction kept 10 bases outside the gene matches. Germline-derived CDR1 and CDR2 are MDHEN and SYDVKM. The CDR3 runs to 15 residues. CDR3 residues: CASYQGDSVTDTQYF. The CDR3 bases are TGTGCCAGCTATCAGGGGGACAGTGTCACAGATACGCAGTATTTT.

There are many counts of this clone. This chain connects TRBV6-1 to TRBJ1-1; D might be TRBD1 (6 bases). The CDR3 covers 13 residues. V gave up 11 bases and J gave up 0 bases, with 13 bases separating them. CDR1 is MNHNS and CDR2 is SASEGT in the germline V gene. The CDR3 sequence is CAAIQGMNTEAFF. The DNA for the CDR3 is TGTGCCGCCATACAGGGTATGAACACTGAAGCTTTCTTT.

This clone was counted many times. The rearrangement joins TRBV3-1 to TRBJ2-5, with 9 bases fitting TRBD2. Trimming took 1 base from V and 2 from J; bases not matched to a gene: 5. Per germline, CDR1 LGHDT and CDR2 YNNKEL (reference sequence). The CDR3 covers 16 residues. The CDR3 nucleotides are TGTGCCAGCAGCCAAGTGGTGCTAGCGGGGCAAGAGACCCAGTACTTC. It specifies CASSQVVLAGQETQYF.

The J gene is TRBJ1-1, the V gene TRBV6-1; D possibly corresponds to TRBD1 (6 bases). There are 15 residues in the CDR3. Per germline, CDR1 MNHNS and CDR2 SASEGT. Trimming pared 6 bases from V and 0 bases from J, leaving 14 bases between. CDR3 DNA: TGTGCCAGCAGGCCCTACGGACAGCTGAACACTGAAGCTTTCTTT. As protein: CASRPYGQLNTEAFF.

In its sample, this clone ranks as medium-sized. The chain joins TRBV28 to TRBJ1-2; tentatively, D is TRBD1 (6 bases). Trimming removed 5 bases at V and 6 bases at J, with 16 bases between. Per germline, CDR1 MDHEN and CDR2 SYDVKM. The CDR3 spans 14 residues. CDR3 DNA: TGTGCCAGCAGTACTACCGGGACACTGAATGGCTACACCTTC. As protein: CASSTTGTLNGYTF.

This clone was seen at least ten times. The chain has TRBV5-1 and TRBJ2-5; tentatively, D is TRBD2 (5 bases). Germline values: CDR1 SGHRS, CDR2 YFSETQ. Trimming stripped 5 bases from V and 9 bases from J, with 17 bases between. This CDR3 is built from 13 residues. Here the CDR3 DNA reads TGCGCCAGCAGAAGTGGACCGGAGGAGGCCCAGTACTTC. Its translation is CASRSGPEEAQYF.